These T cell receptor beta chains were read from a single sample in a study of blood T cell repertoires in COVID-19. TCRdb keeps only in-frame clones here, not all; method: immunoSEQ multiplex PCR. The sample comprises tens of thousands of clones, approximately 86% of which are singletons, and about 60% rests with the top ten. Sample: peripheral blood. The receptors originated from an older man with acute or convalescent COVID-19. Both conserved end residues are part of each CDR3. The D gene is left open where the match is weak. Where a row states a size, it is once, few, many or the class of an expanded clone; other rows omit it.

>NA|TRBJ2-5|NA|TRBV14
CASSQPTQETQYF
TGTGCCAGCAGCCAACCCACTCAAGAGACCCAGTACTTC
>NA|TRBJ1-2|NA|TRBV20-1
CSASLTTGFDTSLPNYGYTF
TGCAGTGCTAGTCTTACCACCGGCTTCGACACATCCCTGCCTAACTATGGCTACACCTTC
>NA|TRBJ2-5|TRBD2|TRBV18
CASSPSGTSGRETQYF
TGTGCCAGCTCACCGTCCGGGACTAGCGGGAGAGAGACCCAGTACTTC
>NA|TRBJ1-4|NA|TRBV3-1/TRBV3-2
CASSQAGAANEKLFF
TGTGCCAGCAGCCAGGCAGGGGCCGCTAATGAAAAACTGTTTTTT
>NA|TRBJ2-5|NA|TRBV5-1
CASSLAGRAETQYF
TGCGCCAGCAGCTTGGCGGGCAGGGCGGAGACCCAGTACTTC
>few|TRBJ1-5|NA|TRBV6-1
CASSEQGTQPQHF
TGTGCCAGCAGTGAACAGGGGACTCAGCCCCAGCATTTT
>NA|TRBJ2-3|NA|TRBV27
CASSQESVRTRPLSDTQYF
TGTGCCAGCAGTCAAGAGTCGGTTCGGACACGTCCTCTTTCAGATACGCAGTATTTT
>NA|TRBJ2-6|NA|TRBV11-2
CASSLMASPSVLTF
TGTGCCAGCAGCTTAATGGCTTCCCCGTCCGTCCTGACTTTC
>NA|TRBJ1-1|NA|TRBV18
CASSTLPGEGRNTEAFF
TGTGCCAGCTCGACTCTGCCAGGGGAGGGTCGGAACACTGAAGCTTTCTTT
>NA|TRBJ1-1|NA|TRBV4-3
CASSQEGALEAFF
TGCGCCAGCAGCCAAGAAGGGGCGTTAGAAGCTTTCTTT
>NA|TRBJ2-2|NA|TRBV14
CASSQAEGAGELFF
TGTGCCAGCAGCCAAGCGGAGGGTGCCGGGGAGCTGTTTTTT
>NA|TRBJ1-6|TRBD1|TRBV6-5
CASSYKGQDPSPLHF
TGTGCCAGCAGTTACAAGGGACAGGATCCTTCACCCCTCCACTTT
>NA|TRBJ1-2|NA|TRBV27
CASSQNYPGESRGYTF
TGTGCCAGCAGTCAAAACTACCCGGGGGAGTCCAGAGGCTACACCTTC
>few|TRBJ1-2|NA|TRBV2
CASSVGGYNYGYTF
TGTGCCAGCAGTGTAGGCGGTTATAACTATGGCTACACCTTC
>once|TRBJ2-1|NA|TRBV5-1
CASTKADNEQFF
TGCGCCAGCACCAAGGCGGACAATGAGCAGTTCTTC
>few|TRBJ1-3|NA|TRBV19
CASRNRDSGNTIYF
TGTGCCAGCCGGAACAGGGACTCTGGAAACACCATATATTTT
>NA|TRBJ2-7|NA|TRBV30
CAWSVSLGSSYEQYF
TGTGCCTGGAGTGTGTCCCTAGGCAGCTCCTACGAGCAGTACTTC
>once|TRBJ2-7|NA|TRBV27
CASSLGPGYEQYF
TGTGCCAGTTCCCTGGGGCCGGGCTACGAGCAGTACTTC
>NA|TRBJ2-5|TRBD1|TRBV7-2
CASSLMGTGKTQYF
TGTGCCAGCAGCTTAATGGGGACAGGGAAGACCCAGTACTTC
>NA|TRBJ2-3|TRBD1|TRBV19
CASRSKGTGPSHTQYF
TGTGCCAGTAGATCTAAGGGGACAGGGCCATCCCATACGCAGTATTTT
>NA|TRBJ1-5|TRBD1|TRBV19
CASSGTGRSNQPQHF
TGTGCCAGTAGTGGGACAGGTCGGAGCAATCAGCCCCAGCATTTT
>once|TRBJ2-5|NA|TRBV18
CASSLTEQRLETQYF
TGTGCCAGCTCACTTACAGAACAGCGGTTAGAGACCCAGTACTTC
>NA|TRBJ1-5|TRBD1|TRBV7-2
CASSPTGDQPQHF
TGTGCCAGCAGCCCGACAGGGGATCAGCCCCAGCATTTT
>NA|TRBJ1-6|NA|TRBV7-9
CASSPPGQYNSPLHF
TGTGCCAGCAGTCCCCCTGGCCAGTATAATTCACCCCTCCACTTT
>NA|TRBJ1-2|TRBD1|TRBV25-1
CASSVQGDYGYTF
TGTGCCAGCAGTGTCCAGGGGGACTATGGCTACACCTTC
>once|TRBJ1-2|TRBD1|TRBV10-3
CAISDGRTGAWDYGYTF
TGTGCCATCAGTGACGGTAGGACAGGGGCCTGGGACTATGGCTACACCTTC
>NA|TRBJ1-2|TRBD1|TRBV7-8
CASSRGTGDNYGYTF
TGTGCCAGCAGCCGAGGGACAGGTGATAACTATGGCTACACCTTC
>once|TRBJ1-5|TRBD1|TRBV19
CASSVSPGTGRGPQHF
TGTGCCAGTAGTGTCTCTCCCGGGACAGGGCGCGGACCCCAGCATTTT
>NA|TRBJ1-5|NA|TRBV10-3
CAISASETLTNQPQHF
TGTGCCATCAGTGCTTCAGAAACCCTCACAAATCAGCCCCAGCATTTT
>NA|TRBJ1-1|TRBD1|TRBV9
CASSVGTGGFASEAFF
TGTGCCAGCAGCGTAGGCACAGGGGGGTTCGCCAGTGAAGCTTTCTTT
>NA|TRBJ2-3|TRBD1|TRBV6-5
CASRWTGGLVDTQYF
TGTGCCAGCAGGTGGACAGGGGGCTTGGTAGATACGCAGTATTTT
>NA|TRBJ1-3|NA|TRBV9
CASSVSGQGRDTIYF
NA
>NA|TRBJ2-7|NA|TRBV4-3
CASSQDSYGAYEQYF
TGCGCCAGCAGCCAAGATTCGTACGGAGCCTACGAGCAGTACTTC
>NA|TRBJ1-6|NA|TRBV5-5
CASSTWAENSPLHF
TGTGCCAGCAGCACGTGGGCCGAGAATTCACCCCTCCACTTT
>NA|TRBJ2-1|TRBD2|TRBV30
CAWSVLGGDHEQFF
TGTGCCTGGAGTGTACTGGGAGGGGACCATGAGCAGTTCTTC
>NA|TRBJ1-1|NA|TRBV27
CASSSARQLREAFF
TGTGCCAGCAGTTCTGCCCGACAGCTTCGGGAAGCTTTCTTT
>NA|TRBJ2-7|TRBD2|TRBV12-3/TRBV12-4
CASSFGGVNEQYF
TGTGCCAGCAGTTTCGGGGGGGTGAACGAGCAGTACTTC
>NA|TRBJ2-5|NA|TRBV7-2
CASSFNGVRETQYF
TGTGCCAGCAGCTTCAACGGGGTGAGAGAGACCCAGTACTTC
>few|TRBJ1-2|TRBD1|TRBV6-2/TRBV6-3
CASSAGQAYGYTF
TGTGCCAGCAGTGCCGGACAGGCCTATGGCTACACCTTC
>NA|TRBJ1-5|NA|TRBV4-3
CASSLSRGVQPQHF
TGCGCCAGCAGCCTAAGCAGGGGCGTTCAGCCCCAGCATTTT
>NA|TRBJ1-1|NA|TRBV18
CASSPIGTRVSAFF
TGTGCCAGCTCACCAATCGGGACACGAGTATCAGCTTTCTTT
>NA|TRBJ2-1|TRBD1|TRBV4-2
CASSQGDAGGNEQFF
TGTGCCAGCAGCCAAGGGGACGCAGGGGGCAATGAGCAGTTCTTC
>NA|TRBJ2-6|TRBD1|TRBV19
CASSRHRDRGSFGANVLTF
TGTGCCAGTAGCCGACACCGGGACAGGGGATCCTTTGGGGCCAACGTCCTGACTTTC
>NA|TRBJ1-4|TRBD1|TRBV15
CATSRDRNNEKLFF
TGTGCCACCAGCAGGGACAGGAACAATGAAAAACTGTTTTTT
>few|TRBJ1-2|NA|TRBV19
CASSYREGGYTF
TGTGCCAGTAGTTACAGGGAGGGCGGCTACACCTTC
>once|TRBJ1-1|NA|TRBV5-5
CASSFQDTEAFF
TGTGCCAGCAGCTTCCAGGACACTGAAGCTTTCTTT